This TCR beta chain is from a study of shared clonotypes between healthy human individuals. About the research overall: Sampling drew on donors who were a couple of women and a few men aged 18 to 49.

The repertoire was sequenced with immunoSEQ multiplex PCR; TCRdb's copy has only in-frame clones and lacks some. The sample lists 2 million to 2.5 million clones; approximately 95% were seen once. Germline V CDR1 and CDR2: KGHSH, LQKENI. The CDR3 runs 16 residues. Trimming cost V 2 bases and J 4 bases, with 16 bases left between them. This clone has a single count. The clonotype was recovered from a man younger than 35 in good health. Some clones in this sample may be carry-over from other donors' samples. The sample taken for sequencing was naive CD4+ T cells from PBMCs. As to subset: CD45RA+ positively selected. The gene calls are TRBV18 and TRBJ2-3, with D possibly matching TRBD1 (6 bases). This chain's CDR3 is CASSPLGALGADTQYF. The CDR3 DNA sequence: TGTGCCAGCTCACCATTGGGGGCTCTGGGGGCAGATACGCAGTATTTT.